This passage covers 29 T cell receptor beta chains from one sample sequenced in a study of spatial heterogeneity in lung cancer. From the 5' RACE reads, TCRdb called clonotypes with MiXCR, one entry per CDR3 protein. The profile shows fewer than 150,000 distinct CDR3 sequences, 11% of them singletons. The time point: blood at routine non-recurrence follow-up after resection. This specimen consisted of PBMCs, obtained at follow-up. These receptors were obtained from a female donor with early-stage non-small cell lung cancer.

This chain uses TRBV6-6 with TRBJ2-7; 10 bases map to TRBD2. V lost 5 bases, J lost 4 bases, and 8 bases stayed unmatched. From germline, CDR1 is MNHNY and CDR2 SVGAGI (reference sequence). The CDR3 totals 15 residues. The CDR3 nucleotides are TGTGCCAGCAGTAGTTTAACTAGCGGGACGTACGAGCAGTACTTC. It specifies CASSSLTSGTYEQYF.

This clonotype was seen repeatedly, ten times or more. This chain connects TRBV18 to TRBJ2-1; the match to TRBD2 covers 7 bases. This CDR3 has 15 amino acids. The V gene end was trimmed by 5 bases and the J gene end by 6 bases; junction bases not matched to a gene: 10. The germline V gene has CDR1 KGHSH and CDR2 LQKENI. CDR3 in amino acids: CASSAGTILRNEQFF. Here the CDR3 DNA reads TGTGCCAGCTCAGCCGGGACTATCCTTCGCAATGAGCAGTTCTTC.

This clonotype was picked up a small number of times. The chain joins TRBV20-1 to TRBJ1-1, with D possibly being TRBD1 (5 bases). Trimming took off 6 bases at V and 4 bases at J, with 9 bases between the two ends. The V gene's germline CDR1 is DFQATT and CDR2 SNEGSKA (reference sequence). The CDR3 is made up of 11 amino acids. CDR3 loop: CSAGRATEAFF. Here the CDR3 DNA reads TGCAGTGCGGGACGGGCCACTGAAGCTTTCTTT.

This clonotype has only a few counts. This chain uses TRBV4-2 with TRBJ1-1; TRBD1 is a possible D gene (5 bases). This CDR3 is built from 14 residues. Per germline, CDR1 LGHNA and CDR2 YNFKEQ. Trimming took off 0 bases at V and 5 bases at J, with 10 bases between the two ends. Here the CDR3 reads CASSQDRRVTEAFF. As DNA, the CDR3 is TGTGCCAGCAGCCAAGATCGCAGGGTTACTGAAGCTTTCTTT.

This sequence joins TRBV28 and TRBJ2-3; D gene uncertain. The V end lost 3 bases, the J end lost 2 bases, and 9 bases lay between the germline ends. The CDR3 extends over 14 amino acids. Germline CDR1 is MDHEN and CDR2 is SYDVKM. CDR3 nucleotide sequence: TGTGCCAGCAGTTTCCGACAAATCACAGATACGCAGTATTTT. Translation gives CASSFRQITDTQYF.

The V call is TRBV5-1, the J call TRBJ2-5; possible D gene TRBD1, 6 bases. The V gene's germline CDR1 is SGHRS and CDR2 YFSETQ. The ends were cut back, 0 bases at V and 1 base at J, with 10 bases in the middle. The CDR3 is made up of 15 amino acids. As DNA, the CDR3 is TGCGCCAGCAGCTTGGGCAGGGGTCCCCAAGAGACCCAGTACTTC. It encodes CASSLGRGPQETQYF.

Turning to this clonotype: The junction shows a germline mismatch at one end, possibly a read error. The rearrangement links TRBV4-1 to TRBJ1-2; perhaps TRBD1 as D (5 bases). The CDR3 is 15 residues long. Germline V gene lookup returns CDR1 MGHRA and CDR2 YSYEKL. For the CDR3, the DNA is TGCGCCAGCAGTCAAGGACATAGGCGCGGCTATGGCTACACCTTC. Translating gives CASSQGHRRGYGYTF.

The J gene is TRBJ1-1, the V gene TRBV6-1; D is unresolved. CDR1 is MNHNS and CDR2 is SASEGT in the germline V gene. Trimming took 2 bases from V and 1 from J, leaving 11 bases between them. The CDR3 has 15 residues. The DNA for the CDR3 is TGTGCCAGCAGTGAATGGTTTCCCGCGAACACTGAAGCTTTCTTT. Residues: CASSEWFPANTEAFF.

V usage is TRBV6-5 and J usage is TRBJ2-7; the match to TRBD1 covers 9 bases. Per germline, CDR1 MNHEY and CDR2 SVGAGI. CDR3 length: 16 amino acids. The J segment lost 1 base and the V segment lost 2 bases, leaving 6 bases of the junction unmatched. CDR3 protein: CASSYQDRGTSYEQYF. In nucleotides, the CDR3 is TGTGCCAGCAGTTACCAGGACAGGGGAACTTCCTACGAGCAGTACTTC.

This clonotype turned up a few times. This sequence joins TRBV7-2 and TRBJ1-4; D remains ambiguous. Between the trimmed V and J ends, which lost 5 bases and 0 bases, there was a span of 7 bases. Germline CDR1 is SGHTA and CDR2 is FQGNSA. CDR3 length equals 14 residues. In nucleotides, the CDR3 is TGTGCCAGCAGCGCCGTTGCAACTAATGAAAAACTGTTTTTT. Protein: CASSAVATNEKLFF. The whole variable domain, remainder taken from reference TRBV7-2 and TRBJ1-4, is GAGVSQSPSNKVTEKGKDVELRCDPISGHTALYWYRQSLGQGLEFLIYFQGNSAPDKSGLPSDRFSAERTGGSVSTLTIQRTQQEDSAVYLCASSAVATNEKLFFGSGTQLSVL.

At least ten counts were recorded for this clonotype. The chain recombines TRBV12-3 or TRBV12-4 with TRBJ1-5; weak D call: TRBD1 (5 bases). The CDR3 spans 14 residues. Trimming shortened V by 7 bases and J by 1 base, and 11 bases separated the two germline ends. CDR3 amino acids: CASNTGPSNQPQHF. The CDR3 DNA follows: TGTGCCAGCAACACAGGTCCAAGCAATCAGCCCCAGCATTTT.

In this sample, this clonotype turned up many times. CDR3 sequence: CSVKPGPNEQFF. The CDR3, as DNA: TGCAGCGTGAAACCGGGTCCCAATGAGCAGTTCTTC. This chain links TRBV29-1 with TRBJ2-1; the D is unclear. Deletions cut 6 bases from V and 6 bases from J, with 12 bases between. Germline V gives CDR1 SQVTM, CDR2 ANQGSEA. CDR3 length: 12 residues.

In its sample, this clonotype was seen many times. The chain is built from TRBV7-2 and TRBJ2-5; possibly TRBD1 or TRBD2 for D (5 bases each). Germline CDR1 SGHTA, CDR2 FQGNSA. Trimming removed 3 bases from V and 7 bases from J, with 15 bases in between. This CDR3 spans 14 amino acids. Written as DNA, the CDR3 is TGTGCCAGCAGCTTTCGACCGGTCGGGGCGACCCAGTACTTC. Its translation is CASSFRPVGATQYF.

This clonotype was counted between two and nine times. The chain uses TRBV4-1 and TRBJ2-7, with D uncertain. CDR3 length equals 14 residues. From germline, CDR1 is MGHRA and CDR2 YSYEKL. Deletions cut 4 bases from V and 1 base from J, with 11 bases between. In DNA, the CDR3 is TGCGCCAGCAGCCCCCGGGCCTCTTCCTACGAGCAGTACTTC. Translated: CASSPRASSYEQYF.

This clonotype appeared many times. The CDR3 sequence: CAISETVNGYTF. CDR3 DNA sequence: TGTGCCATCAGTGAGACAGTGAATGGCTACACCTTC. The J gene is TRBJ1-2, the V gene TRBV10-3; unclear D gene. This CDR3 is built from 12 residues. V shed 2 bases and J shed 6 bases, with 7 bases lying between them. Germline CDR1 ENHRY, CDR2 SYGVKD.

In its sample, this clonotype was seen many times. The genes are TRBV5-8 and TRBJ2-1; D call uncertain. The CDR3 length is 12 residues. Germline loops: CDR1 SGHTS, CDR2 YDEGEE. Trimming cost V 1 base and J 13 bases, with 12 bases left between them. This CDR3 reads CASSLLARSQFF. The CDR3, as DNA: TGTGCCAGCAGCTTGTTGGCCAGGTCCCAGTTCTTC.

Only a few counts were recorded for this clonotype. The genes are TRBV7-2 and TRBJ1-5; D not resolved. V lost 0 bases and J lost 3, with 3 bases in between. The CDR3 spans 13 residues. Germline CDR1 reads SGHTA; CDR2 reads FQGNSA. This chain's CDR3 is CASSLADNQPQHF. The DNA of the CDR3 is TGTGCCAGCAGCTTAGCCGACAATCAGCCCCAGCATTTT. Using reference TRBV7-2 and TRBJ1-5 for the parts outside the CDR3, the full variable domain is GAGVSQSPSNKVTEKGKDVELRCDPISGHTALYWYRQSLGQGLEFLIYFQGNSAPDKSGLPSDRFSAERTGGSVSTLTIQRTQQEDSAVYLCASSLADNQPQHFGDGTRLSIL.

This clonotype was seen ten or more times. The chain links TRBV10-3 to TRBJ2-3; D is unclear. Germline V lookup: CDR1 ENHRY, CDR2 SYGVKD. CDR3 length equals 16 residues. Trimming took off 3 bases at V and 6 bases at J, with 19 bases between the two ends. CDR3 coding DNA: TGTGCCATCAGTGATCGAGCGTCCCCGCCCATGGATACGCAGTATTTT. This codes for CAISDRASPPMDTQYF.

This clonotype was recorded a few times. This sequence joins TRBV28 and TRBJ1-5, with D perhaps TRBD1 (5 bases). Trimming left V 7 bases short and J 5 bases short, with 12 bases between. This CDR3 is built from 13 residues. Germline V gene lookup returns CDR1 MDHEN and CDR2 SYDVKM. CDR3 region: CASTVRTYQPQHF. The CDR3 DNA is TGTGCCAGCACCGTCCGGACATATCAGCCCCAGCATTTT.

This clonotype was observed a handful of times. The genes are TRBV20-1 and TRBJ1-2, with a weak D call TRBD1 (5 bases). There are 14 residues in the CDR3. CDR1 is DFQATT, CDR2 SNEGSKA, per germline (reference sequence). Trimming stripped 5 bases from V and 3 bases from J, with 16 bases between. The DNA for the CDR3 is TGCAGTGCTCAAAGACAGACCTACGACTATGGCTACACCTTC. Amino acid sequence: CSAQRQTYDYGYTF.

This clonotype has ten or more counts. The chain links TRBV5-1 to TRBJ2-5; D possibly corresponds to TRBD2 (5 bases). This CDR3 contains 15 residues. Trimming removed 4 bases at V and 0 bases at J, with 13 bases between. Germline CDR1 SGHRS, CDR2 YFSETQ. CDR3 residues: CASSVTPGNQETQYF. In nucleotides, the CDR3 is TGCGCCAGCAGCGTAACCCCGGGGAACCAAGAGACCCAGTACTTC.

This clonotype has only a few counts. The chain joins TRBV28 to TRBJ1-5; no clear D. V was pared by 10 bases and J by 0 bases, with 13 bases between. The germline gives CDR1 MDHEN, CDR2 SYDVKM. The CDR3 runs to 14 residues. DNA of the CDR3: TGTGCCACCAAGAGCACTTATAGCAATCAGCCCCAGCATTTT. It specifies CATKSTYSNQPQHF.

V usage is TRBV10-3 and J usage is TRBJ1-5; TRBD1 aligns across 8 bases. The CDR3 runs 14 residues. From germline, CDR1 is ENHRY and CDR2 SYGVKD. V lost 2 bases, J lost 6 bases, and 3 bases stayed unmatched. CDR3 protein: CAISETDRGQPQHF. CDR3 DNA sequence: TGTGCCATCAGTGAGACCGACAGGGGTCAGCCCCAGCATTTT.

The chain links TRBV10-3 to TRBJ2-3; 10 bases are a match to TRBD2. The trim removed 10 bases at V and 4 bases at J, leaving 8 bases unmatched. The CDR3 spans 14 residues. The germline CDR1 and CDR2 sequences are ENHRY and SYGVKD. The CDR3: CATGSGRKADTQYF. Here the CDR3 DNA reads TGTGCCACCGGTAGCGGGAGGAAGGCAGATACGCAGTATTTT.

This clonotype was seen ten or more times. The rearrangement links TRBV4-2 to TRBJ2-3, with D possibly TRBD2 on 6 matching bases. V lost 0 bases to trimming and J lost 4 bases, with 14 bases between them. Germline V CDR1 and CDR2: LGHNA, YNFKEQ. The CDR3 contains 16 residues. CDR3 sequence (DNA): TGTGCCAGCAGCCAAGATGTCGGGAGTCGGGCAGATACGCAGTATTTT. Its protein product is CASSQDVGSRADTQYF.

V gene TRBV29-1 combines with J gene TRBJ2-1, with D maybe TRBD1 (6 bases). Germline-derived CDR1 and CDR2 are SQVTM and ANQGSEA. With 7 bases removed from V and 5 bases from J, the gap between germline ends came to 18 bases. The CDR3 length is 14 residues. The CDR3 here is CSAGTGYGDNEQFF. In DNA, the CDR3 is TGCAGCGCCGGAACAGGGTACGGGGACAATGAGCAGTTCTTC.

Ten or more counts support this clonotype. The chain joins TRBV5-4 to TRBJ2-3; 12 nucleotides line up with TRBD2. The CDR3 has 17 residues. The V and J ends lost 4 bases and 3 bases, in that order; junction bases with no gene match: 9. Germline lookup yields CDR1 SGHNT and CDR2 YYREEE (reference sequence). CDR3 region: CASSERLAGALTDTQYF. The CDR3 DNA is TGTGCCAGCAGCGAACGACTAGCGGGGGCCCTAACAGATACGCAGTATTTT.

The sample holds many counts of this clonotype. The rearrangement joins TRBV19 to TRBJ1-5; D ambiguous. Germline CDR1 is LNHDA and CDR2 is SQIVND (reference sequence). V was clipped by 9 bases and J by 3 bases, with 15 bases between them. This CDR3 is 14 amino acids long. The CDR3 spells CASTVSGPNQPQHF. For the CDR3, the DNA is TGTGCCAGCACTGTTTCGGGCCCCAATCAGCCCCAGCATTTT. Drawing the rest from reference TRBV19 and TRBJ1-5, the complete variable domain is DGGITQSPKYLFRKEGQNVTLSCEQNLNHDAMYWYRQDPGQGLRLIYYSQIVNDFQKGDIAEGYSVSREKKESFPLTVTSAQKNPTAFYLCASTVSGPNQPQHFGDGTRLSIL.

The rearrangement joins TRBV7-2 to TRBJ2-2; D unresolved. The germline CDR1 and CDR2 sequences are SGHTA and FQGNSA. V was cut by 2 bases and J by 4 bases, with 8 bases left in between. This CDR3 comprises 14 residues. The CDR3 DNA sequence: TGTGCCAGCAGCTTAAACAGCCTCACCGGGGAGCTGTTTTTT. Its protein product is CASSLNSLTGELFF.